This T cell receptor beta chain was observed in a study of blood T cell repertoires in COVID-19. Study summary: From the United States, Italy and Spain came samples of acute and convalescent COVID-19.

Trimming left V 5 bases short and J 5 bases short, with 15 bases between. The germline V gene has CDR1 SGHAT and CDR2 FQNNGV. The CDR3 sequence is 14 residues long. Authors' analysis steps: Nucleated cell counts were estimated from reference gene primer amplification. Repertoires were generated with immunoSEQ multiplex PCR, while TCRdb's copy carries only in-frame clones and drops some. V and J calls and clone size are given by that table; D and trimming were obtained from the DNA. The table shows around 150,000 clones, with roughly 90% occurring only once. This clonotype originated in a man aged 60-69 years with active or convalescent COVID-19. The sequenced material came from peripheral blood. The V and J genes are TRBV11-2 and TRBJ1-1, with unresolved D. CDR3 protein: CASSRTAGETEAFF. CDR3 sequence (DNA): TGTGCCAGCAGCCGAACGGCGGGAGAGACTGAAGCTTTCTTT.